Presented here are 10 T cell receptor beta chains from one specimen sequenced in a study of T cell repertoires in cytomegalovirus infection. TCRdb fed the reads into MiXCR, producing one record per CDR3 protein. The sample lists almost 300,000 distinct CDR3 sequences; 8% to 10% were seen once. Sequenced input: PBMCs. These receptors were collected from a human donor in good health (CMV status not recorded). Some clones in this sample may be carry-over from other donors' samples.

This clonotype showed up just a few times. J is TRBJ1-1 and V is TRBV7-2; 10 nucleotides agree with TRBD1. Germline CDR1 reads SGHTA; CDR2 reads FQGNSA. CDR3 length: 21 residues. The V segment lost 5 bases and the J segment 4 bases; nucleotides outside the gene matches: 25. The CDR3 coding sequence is TGTGCCAGCAGCATACCGGGACAGGGGCGATTAAATCTAGTTTTGGGCACTGAAGCTTTCTTT. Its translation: CASSIPGQGRLNLVLGTEAFF.

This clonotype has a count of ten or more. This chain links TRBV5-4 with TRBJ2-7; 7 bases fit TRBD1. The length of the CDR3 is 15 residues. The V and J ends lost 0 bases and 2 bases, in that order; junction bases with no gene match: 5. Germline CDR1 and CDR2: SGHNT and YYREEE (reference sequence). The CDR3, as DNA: TGTGCCAGCAGCTTGGGGGTGGGACAGACCTACGAGCAGTACTTC. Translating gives CASSLGVGQTYEQYF.

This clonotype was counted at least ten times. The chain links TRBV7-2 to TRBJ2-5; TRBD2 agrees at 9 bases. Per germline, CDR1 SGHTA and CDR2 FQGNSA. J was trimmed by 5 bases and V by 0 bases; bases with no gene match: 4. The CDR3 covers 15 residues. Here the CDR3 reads CASSLAAGGGETQYF. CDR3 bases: TGTGCCAGCAGCTTAGCAGCGGGGGGCGGGGAGACCCAGTACTTC.

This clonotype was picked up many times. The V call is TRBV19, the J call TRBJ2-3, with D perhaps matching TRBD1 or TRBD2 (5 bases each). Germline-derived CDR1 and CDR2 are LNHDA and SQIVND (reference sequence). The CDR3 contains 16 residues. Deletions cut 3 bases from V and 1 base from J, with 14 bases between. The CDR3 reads CASSIGARAGTDTQYF. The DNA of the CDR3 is TGTGCCAGTAGTATCGGGGCCAGGGCCGGCACAGATACGCAGTATTTT.

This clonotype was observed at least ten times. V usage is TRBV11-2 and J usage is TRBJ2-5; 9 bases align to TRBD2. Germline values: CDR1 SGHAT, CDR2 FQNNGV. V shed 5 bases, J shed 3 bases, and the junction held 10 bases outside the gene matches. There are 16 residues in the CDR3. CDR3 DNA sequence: TGTGCCAGCAGCCAGGGAGCGGGGGGTTTCGAAGAGACCCAGTACTTC. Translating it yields CASSQGAGGFEETQYF. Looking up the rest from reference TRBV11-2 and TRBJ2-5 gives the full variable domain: EAGVAQSPRYKIIEKRQSVAFWCNPISGHATLYWYQQILGQGPKLLIQFQNNGVVDDSQLPKDRFSAERLKGVDSTLKIQPAKLEDSAVYLCASSQGAGGFEETQYFGPGTRLLVL.

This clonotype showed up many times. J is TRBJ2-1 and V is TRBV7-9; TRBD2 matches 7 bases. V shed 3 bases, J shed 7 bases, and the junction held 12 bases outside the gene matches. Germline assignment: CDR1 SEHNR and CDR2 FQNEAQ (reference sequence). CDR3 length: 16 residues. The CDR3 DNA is TGTGCCAGCAGCTTTTTGTCCAGCGGGGAGGGGAATGAGCAGTTCTTC. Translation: CASSFLSSGEGNEQFF.

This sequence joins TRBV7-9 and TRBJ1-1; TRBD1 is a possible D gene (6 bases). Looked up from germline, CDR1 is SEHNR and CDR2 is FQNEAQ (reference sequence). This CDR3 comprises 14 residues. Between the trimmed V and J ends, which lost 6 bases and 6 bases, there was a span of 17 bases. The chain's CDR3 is CASSPGVNGPEAFF. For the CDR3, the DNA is TGTGCCAGCAGTCCAGGGGTAAATGGCCCTGAAGCTTTCTTT.

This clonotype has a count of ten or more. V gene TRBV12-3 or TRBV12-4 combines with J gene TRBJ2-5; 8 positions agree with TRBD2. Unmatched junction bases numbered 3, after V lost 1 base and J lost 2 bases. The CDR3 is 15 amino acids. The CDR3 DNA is TGTGCCAGCAGTTTAGATTCGGGGGGGCAAGAGACCCAGTACTTC. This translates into CASSLDSGGQETQYF.

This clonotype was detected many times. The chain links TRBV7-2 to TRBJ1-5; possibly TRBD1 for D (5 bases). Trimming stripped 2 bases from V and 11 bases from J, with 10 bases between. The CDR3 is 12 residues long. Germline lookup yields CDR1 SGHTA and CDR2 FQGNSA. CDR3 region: CASSLLGGAQHF. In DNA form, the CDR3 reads TGTGCCAGCAGCTTATTGGGGGGGGCCCAGCATTTT. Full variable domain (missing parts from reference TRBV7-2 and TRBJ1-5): GAGVSQSPSNKVTEKGKDVELRCDPISGHTALYWYRQSLGQGLEFLIYFQGNSAPDKSGLPSDRFSAERTGGSVSTLTIQRTQQEDSAVYLCASSLLGGAQHFGDGTRLSIL.

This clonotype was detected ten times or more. The DNA of the CDR3 is TGTGCCAGCAGCCCGTCCCCAAGCGACAATGAGCAGTTCTTC. Protein sequence: CASSPSPSDNEQFF. V is TRBV7-2 and J is TRBJ2-1; no clear D gene. V was pared by 5 bases and J by 5 bases, with 13 bases between. CDR1 SGHTA and CDR2 FQGNSA come from the germline V gene. This CDR3 spans 14 amino acids.